These 9 T cell receptor beta chains were sequenced from one sample in a study of T-cell memory formation after mild COVID-19. TCRdb re-called the 5' RACE reads through MiXCR, storing one row per CDR3 protein. The sample shows 400,000 to 500,000 distinct CDR3 sequences, 24% of them seen only once. The source material was PBMCs or a T cell subset sorted from them (not recorded which). Receptors were obtained from an adult woman who had mild COVID-19 (a few samples of this study predate the infection). Cell type and time point are not known.

The chain combines TRBV7-9 with TRBJ1-5; 10 positions agree with TRBD1. The CDR3 runs to 20 residues. Looked up from germline, CDR1 is SEHNR and CDR2 is FQNEAQ (reference sequence). Unmatched junction bases numbered 12, after V lost 0 bases and J lost 1 base. CDR3 bases: TGTGCCAGCAGCTTAGCGATACCGGGACAGGGGCCTTCAAGCAATCAGCCCCAGCATTTT. It yields the protein CASSLAIPGQGPSSNQPQHF.

This clonotype was seen only a few times. The rearrangement joins TRBV3-1 to TRBJ2-3; D is tentatively TRBD1 or TRBD2 (6 bases each). The CDR3 covers 17 residues. V lost 1 base, J lost 6 bases, and 20 bases lay in between. Germline lookup yields CDR1 LGHDT and CDR2 YNNKEL (reference sequence). CDR3 DNA: TGTGCCAGCAGCCAAGTTTCGGGGGCAGGGCGACGGGATACGCAGTATTTT. Protein sequence: CASSQVSGAGRRDTQYF.

The rearrangement joins TRBV20-1 to TRBJ2-7, with TRBD2 matching 9 bases. Germline trimming cut 2 bases from V and 6 bases from J; bases unmatched to any gene: 8. The germline CDR1 and CDR2 sequences are DFQATT and SNEGSKA (reference sequence). CDR3 length: 14 amino acids. DNA of the CDR3: TGCAGTGCTAGATGGGCATCTAGCGGGGTCGAGCAGTACTTC. Encoded protein: CSARWASSGVEQYF.

The chain is built from TRBV5-6 and TRBJ1-2; 8 positions agree with TRBD1. After removal of 4 bases from V and 4 bases from J, the junction contained 9 bases not matched to a gene. This CDR3 is 15 amino acids long. Germline CDR1 and CDR2: SGHDT and YYEEEE. In nucleotides, the CDR3 is TGTGCCAGCAGCCCTGGGTGGACAGGGATCTATGGCTACACCTTC. The encoded protein is CASSPGWTGIYGYTF.

This clonotype has just a few counts. This chain links TRBV18 with TRBJ1-2; D is uncertain. Between the trimmed V and J ends, which lost 1 base and 1 base, there was a span of 10 bases. Germline V lookup: CDR1 KGHSH, CDR2 LQKENI. The CDR3 runs to 15 residues. As DNA, the CDR3 is TGTGCCAGCTCACCACGGGGTACCCTTAACTATGGCTACACCTTC. The encoded protein is CASSPRGTLNYGYTF.

This clonotype was detected only a few times. Mismatch with germline at one junction end may stem from a read error. V usage is TRBV7-7 and J usage is TRBJ2-1, with 12 positions matching TRBD2. Germline V gene lookup returns CDR1 SSHAT and CDR2 FNYEAQ (reference sequence). The CDR3 has 15 amino acids. In DNA form, the CDR3 reads TGTGCTAGCAGCCAACTAGCGGGAGGATTGGGTGAGCAGTTCTTC. The encoded protein is CASSQLAGGLGEQFF.

The chain carries TRBV24-1 and TRBJ2-3, with a weak D call TRBD2 (5 bases). V lost 6 bases to trimming and J lost 4 bases, with 10 bases between them. The CDR3 spans 13 residues. Germline V gene lookup returns CDR1 KGHDR and CDR2 SFDVKD. In DNA form, the CDR3 reads TGTGCCACCAGTCGGCCGCGGGCAGATACGCAGTATTTT. Translating gives CATSRPRADTQYF.

This clonotype has just a few counts. This chain uses TRBV24-1 with TRBJ2-1; D not resolved. V was shortened by 3 bases and J by 4 bases, with 15 bases between the two germline ends. This CDR3 region has 16 residues. CDR1 and CDR2 from the germline V gene are KGHDR and SFDVKD. CDR3 protein: CATSDPSGNSYNEQFF. As DNA, the CDR3 is TGTGCCACCAGTGATCCTAGTGGGAACTCTTACAATGAGCAGTTCTTC.

This chain uses TRBV7-2 with TRBJ1-2, with no clear D. The ends were cut back, 3 bases at V and 7 bases at J, with 9 bases in the middle. This CDR3 has 12 residues. Germline-derived CDR1 and CDR2 are SGHTA and FQGNSA. The CDR3 region is CASSFDRRGYTF. CDR3 coding DNA: TGTGCCAGCAGCTTCGACCGGCGTGGCTACACCTTC.